This T cell receptor (beta chain) appears in the sequencing data of a study of blood T cell repertoires in COVID-19. About the research overall: Donors in the United States, Italy and Spain gave samples during acute or convalescent COVID-19.

Germline V CDR1 and CDR2: MDHEN, SYDVKM. J gave up 5 bases and V 8 bases, and 5 bases lay outside the gene matches. This CDR3 has 12 residues. Original analysis: Quantification of nucleated cells was approximated via reference gene primer amplification. TCRdb's copy holds only in-frame clones and misses some; the assay was immunoSEQ multiplex PCR. Clone size and the V and J calls come from that table; the DNA yielded D and trimming. The sample gives under 100,000 clones, more than 75% of which show up once; approximately 1% is in the top ten. The sequencing input was peripheral blood. This clonotype was obtained from a human donor in a cohort sampled during active COVID-19. J is TRBJ1-2 and V is TRBV28; 7 nucleotides match TRBD1. The chain's CDR3 is CASRRDSYGYTF. The CDR3 coding sequence is TGTGCCAGCCGTCGGGACAGTTATGGCTACACCTTC.